This TCR beta chain came from a study of T cell responses to AZD1222 COVID-19 vaccine. Points from the study as a whole: Sampled repertoires all dated from after the peak T cell response. Researchers report vaccine-associated CD4 TCRs spanning spike, with dominance at 160-218 and 743-854. The donors showed a predominance of white British ancestry and of females, with possible underestimation of clonal diversity. Nearly half of unique spike-specific TCRs reportedly avoided B.1.351 and B.1.1.7 mutated regions.

Measured with immunoSEQ multiplex PCR; TCRdb has only the in-frame clones, and not every one. The sample includes around 94,000 clones, 86% of them seen just once. The V segment lost 5 bases and the J segment 2 bases; nucleotides outside the gene matches: 7. The germline V gene has CDR1 SGHTA and CDR2 FQGTGA. This CDR3 spans 17 amino acids. As regards this clone: Its specificity is not known.

The sequences come from peripheral blood, collected on day 0 of AZD1222 vaccination. This clonotype was obtained from an adult in good health. The rearrangement uses TRBV7-3 and TRBJ2-5, with 14 bases aligning to TRBD2. The CDR3: CASSPGTSGGVQETQYF. The CDR3 DNA reads TGTGCCAGCAGCCCAGGGACTAGCGGGGGAGTTCAAGAGACCCAGTACTTC.